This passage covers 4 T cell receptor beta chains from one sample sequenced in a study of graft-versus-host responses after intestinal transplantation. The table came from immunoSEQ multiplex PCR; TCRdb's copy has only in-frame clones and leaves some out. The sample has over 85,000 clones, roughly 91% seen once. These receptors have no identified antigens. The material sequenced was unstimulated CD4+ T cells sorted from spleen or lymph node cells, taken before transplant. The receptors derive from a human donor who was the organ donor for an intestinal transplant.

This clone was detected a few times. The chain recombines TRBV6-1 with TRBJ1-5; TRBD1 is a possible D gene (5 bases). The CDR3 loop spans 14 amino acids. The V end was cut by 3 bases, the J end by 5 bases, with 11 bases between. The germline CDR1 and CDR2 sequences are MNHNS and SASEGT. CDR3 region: CASSDRRGDQPQHF. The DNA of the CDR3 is TGTGCCAGCAGTGACAGGAGGGGTGATCAGCCCCAGCATTTT.

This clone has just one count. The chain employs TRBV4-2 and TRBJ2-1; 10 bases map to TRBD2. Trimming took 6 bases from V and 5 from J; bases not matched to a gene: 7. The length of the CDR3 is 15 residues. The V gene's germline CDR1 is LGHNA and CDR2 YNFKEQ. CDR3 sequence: CASRDSGGPNNEQFF. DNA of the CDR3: TGTGCCAGCAGAGATAGCGGGGGGCCTAACAATGAGCAGTTCTTC.

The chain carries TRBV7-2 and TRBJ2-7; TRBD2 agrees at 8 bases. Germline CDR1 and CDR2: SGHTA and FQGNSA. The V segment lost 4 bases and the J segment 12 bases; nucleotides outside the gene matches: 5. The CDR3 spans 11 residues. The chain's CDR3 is CASSSLAGLYF. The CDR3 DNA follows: TGTGCCAGCAGCTCCTTAGCGGGGTTGTACTTC.

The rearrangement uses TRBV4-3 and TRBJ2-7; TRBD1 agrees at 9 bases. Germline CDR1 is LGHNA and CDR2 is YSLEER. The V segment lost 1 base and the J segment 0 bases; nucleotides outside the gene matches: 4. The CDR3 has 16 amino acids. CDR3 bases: TGCGCCAGCAGCCAAGTGCCGGGACAGGGCTCCTACGAGCAGTACTTC. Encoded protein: CASSQVPGQGSYEQYF.